This T cell receptor beta chain was identified in a study of CD8 T cells in ankylosing spondylitis. General study points: For ankylosing spondylitis blood, a TCR beta motif of seven to nine highly homologous variants appeared characteristic. CD8+ by phenotype, disease-linked clones were relatively rare in peripheral blood. Reported data indicate significant enrichment of disease-linked clones within matched ankylosing spondylitis synovial fluid.

With molecular barcodes, quantitative 5'-RACE was used to make the TCR beta libraries. MiXCR, applied by TCRdb to the 5' RACE reads, yields one record per CDR3 protein. The sample shows about 130,000 distinct CDR3 sequences, just under 7.5% of them seen only once. This clonotype was counted many times. Its antigen remains unidentified. This TCR was recovered from a female donor with ankylosing spondylitis or in good health (not recorded which). The sample comprised blood, either unsorted or a sorted T cell fraction (not recorded which).

CDR3 sequence (DNA): TGTGCCAGCAGCCAAGAGGGACAGGGCAACTATGGCTACACCTTC. Its translation is CASSQEGQGNYGYTF. The chain couples TRBV3-1 to TRBJ1-2, with 9 positions matching TRBD1. Trimming cost V 0 bases and J 2 bases; bases outside gene matches: 1. CDR3 length equals 15 residues. From germline, CDR1 is LGHDT and CDR2 YNNKEL (reference sequence).